Below, 30 T cell receptor beta chains from the same sample are listed, as sequenced in a study of shared clonotypes between healthy human individuals. The method was immunoSEQ multiplex PCR; TCRdb's version includes in-frame clones alone and lacks a portion of them. The sample shows around 99,000 clones, approximately 70% of them seen only once. Material for sequencing was memory CD8+ T cells sorted from blood. Subset: CD45RO+ cells pooled with CCR7-negative TemRA cells. The receptors derive from a man aged 25-45 years in good health.

The chain combines TRBV20-1 with TRBJ2-7; the D gene is possibly TRBD1 (5 bases). The CDR3 is made up of 11 amino acids. V was pared by 5 bases and J by 3 bases, with 8 bases between. Germline loops: CDR1 DFQATT, CDR2 SNEGSKA (reference sequence). CDR3 region: CSALGDYEQYF. As DNA, the CDR3 is TGCAGTGCTCTAGGGGACTACGAGCAGTACTTC.

The chain is built from TRBV5-1 and TRBJ2-2, with 9 bases matching TRBD2. Losses at the gene ends were 4 bases for V and 6 bases for J; bases not matched to a gene: 10. The CDR3 is 16 residues long. The germline V gene encodes CDR1 SGHRS and CDR2 YFSETQ. The CDR3 nucleotides are TGCGCCAGCAGCAAAATAGCGGGAGATTGGCCCGGGGAGCTGTTTTTT. Residues: CASSKIAGDWPGELFF.

The chain has TRBV13 and TRBJ1-2, with 7 bases that match TRBD1. The V segment lost 7 bases and the J segment 4 bases; nucleotides outside the gene matches: 6. The CDR3 contains 13 residues. The V gene's germline CDR1 is PRHDT and CDR2 FYEKMQ (reference sequence). CDR3 residues: CASTPGTVYGYTF. The DNA for the CDR3 is TGTGCCAGCACACCAGGGACAGTCTATGGCTACACCTTC.

This sequence joins TRBV28 and TRBJ2-5, with 9 bases that match TRBD2. The CDR3 sequence is 17 residues long. Germline loops: CDR1 MDHEN, CDR2 SYDVKM. Trimming removed 5 bases from V and 1 base from J; junction bases left unmatched: 11. This CDR3 is CASSPPIAGVPQETQYF. CDR3 DNA: TGTGCCAGCAGTCCCCCTATAGCGGGGGTACCCCAAGAGACCCAGTACTTC.

This clone has just one count. The rearrangement uses TRBV27 and TRBJ1-1; a weak D match, TRBD1 (6 bases). V was shortened by 1 base and J by 4 bases, with 13 bases between the two germline ends. Per the germline V gene, CDR1 is MNHEY and CDR2 is SMNVEV (reference sequence). The CDR3 consists of 15 residues. Here the CDR3 reads CASSLFNGGGTEAFF. CDR3 nucleotide sequence: TGTGCCAGCAGTTTATTCAATGGGGGCGGCACTGAAGCTTTCTTT.

The rearrangement uses TRBV13 and TRBJ2-7; 10 bases agree with TRBD2. The CDR3 is 16 amino acids. Germline loops: CDR1 PRHDT, CDR2 FYEKMQ (reference sequence). The junction had 6 bases not matched to a gene; V was cut back by 0 bases and J by 4 bases. CDR3 DNA: TGTGCCAGCAGCTTAGGTGGTAGCGGGGGGTATTACGAGCAGTACTTC. The encoded protein is CASSLGGSGGYYEQYF.

This clone came up many times. The rearrangement joins TRBV2 to TRBJ2-7; 11 bases fit TRBD2. There are 15 residues in the CDR3. V trimming: 6 bases; J trimming: 3 bases; junction bases outside the gene matches: 7. Germline V CDR1 and CDR2: SNHLY, FYNNEI. CDR3 protein: CASSPGLADYYEQYF. The CDR3 DNA reads as TGTGCCAGCAGCCCGGGACTAGCGGATTACTACGAGCAGTACTTC.

J is TRBJ2-7 and V is TRBV28, with 12 positions matching TRBD2. The V and J ends lost 2 bases and 3 bases, in that order; junction bases with no gene match: 5. The germline CDR1 and CDR2 sequences are MDHEN and SYDVKM. CDR3 length: 16 residues. CDR3 nucleotide sequence: TGTGCCAGCAGTTTACCGACTAGCGGGAGTATCTACGAGCAGTACTTC. Amino acid sequence: CASSLPTSGSIYEQYF.

The chain couples TRBV7-8 to TRBJ1-1; D remains unclear. Deletions cut 1 base from V and 3 bases from J, with 12 bases between. Germline assignment: CDR1 SGHVS and CDR2 FQNEAQ. This CDR3 comprises 15 residues. CDR3: CASSLGRGGHTEAFF. Written as DNA, the CDR3 is TGTGCCAGCAGCTTAGGGCGCGGAGGGCACACTGAAGCTTTCTTT.

The chain combines TRBV4-3 with TRBJ1-5; tentative D call: TRBD1 (5 bases). Germline V CDR1 and CDR2: LGHNA, YSLEER. This CDR3 spans 15 amino acids. V was pared by 0 bases and J by 5 bases, with 11 bases between. CDR3 coding DNA: TGCGCCAGCAGCCAAGAGGCCAGGGACGATCAGCCCCAGCATTTT. It encodes CASSQEARDDQPQHF.

Only a few counts were recorded for this clone. V and J are TRBV25-1 and TRBJ2-6, with D unresolved. The CDR3 loop spans 18 amino acids. Germline V gene sequence: CDR1 MGHDK, CDR2 SYGVNS. Trimming removed 1 base at V and 1 base at J, with 14 bases between. CDR3 coding DNA: TGTGCCAGCAGTGAATTTACGGAATCCCCTTCTGGGGCCAACGTCCTGACTTTC. This gives the protein CASSEFTESPSGANVLTF.

The count of this clone is one. A much larger clone is a single base away; this may be a read error. In the same sample, other DNA sequences code for this CDR3. This sequence joins TRBV7-8 and TRBJ2-1; D unresolved. The CDR3 is 15 amino acids. The germline V and J ends were trimmed by 1 base and 0 bases, with 7 bases remaining between them. Looked up from germline, CDR1 is SGHVS and CDR2 is FQNEAQ. The CDR3 region has the DNA TGTGCCAGCAGCTTAGGACCTAGCTCCTACAATGAGCAGTTCTTC. Translated, it gives CASSLGPSSYNEQFF.

This clone was recorded once. V gene TRBV30 combines with J gene TRBJ1-1; maybe TRBD1 (6 bases). The V gene's germline CDR1 is GTSNPN and CDR2 SVGIG (reference sequence). This CDR3 is 13 amino acids long. V shed 4 bases and J shed 1 base, with 10 bases lying between them. In DNA form, the CDR3 reads TGTGCCTGGAAGGACAGTGGGAACACTGAAGCTTTCTTT. Protein sequence: CAWKDSGNTEAFF.

The chain uses TRBV5-6 and TRBJ1-4; D is undetermined. The germline CDR1 and CDR2 sequences are SGHDT and YYEEEE. CDR3 length: 14 amino acids. V was pared by 4 bases and J by 0 bases, with 7 bases between. CDR3: CASSRTTTNEKLFF. In DNA form, the CDR3 reads TGTGCCAGCAGCAGGACGACAACTAATGAAAAACTGTTTTTT.

This sequence joins TRBV6-1 and TRBJ2-7; 10 nucleotides agree with TRBD2. The CDR3 spans 15 residues. CDR1 MNHNS and CDR2 SASEGT come from the germline V gene. The junction had 6 bases not matched to a gene; V was cut back by 1 base and J by 6 bases. The CDR3 coding sequence is TGTGCCAGCAGTGAAGAAGCGGGAGGGCCTAGCGAGCAGTACTTC. The encoded protein is CASSEEAGGPSEQYF.

The chain is built from TRBV5-4 and TRBJ2-1; 8 positions agree with TRBD2. CDR1 is SGHNT and CDR2 is YYREEE in the germline V gene (reference sequence). This CDR3 region has 14 residues. After removal of 4 bases from V and 5 bases from J, the junction contained 5 bases not matched to a gene. The CDR3 DNA reads TGTGCCAGCAGCCTGGGACTAGGGGACAATGAGCAGTTCTTC. This encodes CASSLGLGDNEQFF.

The rearrangement uses TRBV12-5 and TRBJ2-5; TRBD2 matches 9 bases. The germline CDR1 and CDR2 sequences are LGHNT and FRNRAP. V lost 1 base and J lost 4; bases outside the gene matches: 10. CDR3 size: 17 residues. The CDR3, as DNA: TGTGCTAGTGGTTTGGGGATTAGCGGGAGTATGGGAGAGACCCAGTACTTC. Its protein is CASGLGISGSMGETQYF.

The rearrangement joins TRBV6-5 to TRBJ2-7; D perhaps matches TRBD2 (6 bases). This CDR3 is 14 amino acids long. Germline-derived CDR1 and CDR2 are MNHEY and SVGAGI. V was clipped by 2 bases and J by 5 bases, with 13 bases between them. CDR3 residues: CASSYRSRRDEQYF. The CDR3 DNA reads as TGTGCCAGCAGTTACAGGTCGCGGAGGGACGAGCAGTACTTC.

The chain is built from TRBV2 and TRBJ2-6; D possibly uses TRBD1 or TRBD2 (5 bases each). Trimming took off 2 bases at V and 1 base at J, with 6 bases between the two ends. The CDR3 totals 15 residues. Per the germline V gene, CDR1 is SNHLY and CDR2 is FYNNEI. The DNA of the CDR3 is TGTGCCAGCAGTGAATGGGGGTCTGGGGCCAACGTCCTGACTTTC. As protein: CASSEWGSGANVLTF.

The chain carries TRBV7-3 and TRBJ2-5; either TRBD1 or TRBD2 may supply D (6 bases each). The better agreement between TRBJ2-7 and the DNA end casts doubt on the J call. Germline V gives CDR1 SGHTA, CDR2 FQGTGA. This CDR3 has 13 residues. The DNA for the CDR3 is TGTGCCAGCAGCCCTAGGGGGGTACGCGAGCAGTACTTC. This translates into CASSPRGVREQYF.

The chain is built from TRBV4-1 and TRBJ2-2, with TRBD2 matching 7 bases. The CDR3 has 17 amino acids. The V segment lost 0 bases and the J segment 5 bases; nucleotides outside the gene matches: 9. Germline CDR1 and CDR2: MGHRA and YSYEKL. The CDR3 region has the DNA TGCGCCAGCAGCCAAGATCGTGGGGAGGGGTGGACCGGGGAGCTGTTTTTT. This encodes CASSQDRGEGWTGELFF.

The gene calls are TRBV6-6 and TRBJ2-1, with 7 bases fitting TRBD1. J lost 6 bases, V lost 6 bases, and 8 bases had no gene match. In germline, CDR1 is MNHNY, CDR2 SVGAGI (reference sequence). The CDR3 has 14 residues. DNA of the CDR3: TGTGCCAGCAGGCGGACAGGCCAGGGCAATGAGCAGTTCTTC. The encoded protein is CASRRTGQGNEQFF.

The chain combines TRBV6-5 with TRBJ2-7; D gene uncertain. The CDR3 extends over 14 amino acids. CDR1 and CDR2 from the germline V gene are MNHEY and SVGAGI. V dropped 6 bases and J dropped 4 bases, with 16 bases sitting between them. The CDR3 reads CASSYTPSAYEQYF. The CDR3, as DNA: TGTGCCAGCAGCTACACGCCCAGCGCATACGAGCAGTACTTC.

There are a few counts of this clone. The gene calls are TRBV27 and TRBJ1-4; D call uncertain. CDR1 and CDR2 (germline): MNHEY, SMNVEV (reference sequence). The CDR3 contains 12 residues. Trimming shortened V by 10 bases and J by 8 bases, and 14 bases separated the two germline ends. The CDR3 DNA sequence: TGTGCCACCCACGGTGTCGACGAAAAACTGTTTTTT. It translates to CATHGVDEKLFF.

The chain joins TRBV7-8 to TRBJ2-7; 7 positions match TRBD2. Germline V gene lookup returns CDR1 SGHVS and CDR2 FQNEAQ. CDR3 length equals 15 residues. The ends lost 5 bases at V and 2 bases at J; junction bases unmatched: 9. CDR3 region: CASSPLGGGTYEQYF. DNA of the CDR3: TGTGCCAGCAGCCCATTGGGGGGAGGGACCTACGAGCAGTACTTC.

The chain links TRBV15 to TRBJ1-1, with a tentative D call TRBD1 (5 bases). Per the germline V gene, CDR1 is LNHNV and CDR2 is YYDKDF (reference sequence). The CDR3 loop spans 16 amino acids. V was pared by 3 bases and J by 1 base, with 15 bases between. In DNA form, the CDR3 reads TGTGCCACCAGCAGTCGGACAAGCGGACCGAACACTGAAGCTTTCTTT. It codes for CATSSRTSGPNTEAFF.

The chain has TRBV18 and TRBJ2-2; D remains unclear. This CDR3 spans 13 amino acids. The ends were cut back, 3 bases at V and 1 base at J, with 3 bases in the middle. Looked up from germline, CDR1 is KGHSH and CDR2 is LQKENI. CDR3 in amino acids: CASSPQNTGELFF. The DNA of the CDR3 is TGTGCCAGCTCACCTCAGAACACCGGGGAGCTGTTTTTT.

The rearrangement uses TRBV28 and TRBJ1-1; a weak D match, TRBD1 (6 bases). Trimming pared 3 bases from V and 3 bases from J, leaving 11 bases between. The CDR3 is 14 amino acids. Per the germline V gene, CDR1 is MDHEN and CDR2 is SYDVKM. The CDR3 DNA follows: TGTGCCAGCAGTTTCCAACAGGGAGACACTGAAGCTTTCTTT. Encoded protein: CASSFQQGDTEAFF. The full variable domain, completed using reference TRBV28 and TRBJ1-1, is DVKVTQSSRYLVKRTGEKVFLECVQDMDHENMFWYRQDPGLGLRLIYFSYDVKMKEKGDIPEGYSVSREKKERFSLILESASTNQTSMYLCASSFQQGDTEAFFGQGTRLTVV.

A few counts support this clone. The genes are TRBV15 and TRBJ2-7; TRBD2 aligns across 7 bases. The CDR3 length is 14 residues. After removal of 2 bases from V and 6 bases from J, the junction contained 7 bases not matched to a gene. The germline gives CDR1 LNHNV, CDR2 YYDKDF (reference sequence). DNA for the CDR3: TGTGCCACCAGCAGATTAGCGGGTTTGGTCGAGCAGTACTTC. The encoded protein is CATSRLAGLVEQYF.

This clone has only one observation. V usage is TRBV5-1 and J usage is TRBJ1-2, with D perhaps TRBD1 (6 bases). V dropped 1 base and J dropped 3 bases, with 7 bases sitting between them. This CDR3 has 13 amino acids. CDR1 and CDR2 (germline): SGHRS, YFSETQ. The chain's CDR3 is CASSLRQDYGYTF. As DNA, the CDR3 is TGCGCCAGCAGCTTGAGACAGGACTATGGCTACACCTTC. The full variable domain, completed using reference TRBV5-1 and TRBJ1-2, is KAGVTQTPRYLIKTRGQQVTLSCSPISGHRSVSWYQQTPGQGLQFLFEYFSETQRNKGNFPGRFSGRQFSNSRSEMNVSTLELGDSALYLCASSLRQDYGYTFGSGTRLTVV.